This entry is about one TCR beta chain. Germline assignment: CDR1 DFQATT and CDR2 SNEGSKA (reference sequence). Trimming left V 6 bases short and J 3 bases short, with 18 bases between. This CDR3 spans 14 amino acids. The record originates from a study of response to subunit inactivated influenza vaccine. TCRdb independently ran MiXCR on the RT-PCR reads; one entry per CDR3 protein. The sample comprises about 500,000 distinct CDR3 sequences, 10% to 15% of which are singletons, and 13% rests with the top ten. The clonotype comes from a man aged 50-59 years who received an inactivated influenza vaccine. The sample in question was PBMCs from blood, obtained about 6 weeks after vaccination. This chain links TRBV20-1 with TRBJ2-7; TRBD2 is a possible D gene (6 bases). The CDR3 coding sequence is TGCAGTGCCGCAATTTGGGGGGTAGGCTACGAGCAGTACTTC. It is translated as CSAAIWGVGYEQYF.